The 27 T cell receptor beta chains presented below share a single source sample, sequenced in a study of T cells in Graves' hyperthyroidism and ophthalmopathy. It was RNA transcripts that yielded the amplified TCR beta CDR3 regions. The primer set for the first-round RT-PCR of the TCR CDR3 was HTBI. TCRdb processed the multiplex PCR reads anew with MiXCR; each CDR3 protein has one entry. Of tens of thousands of distinct CDR3 sequences in the sample, just under 50% are singletons; the top ten hold around 12%. The source material was blood. These receptors originate from a woman in her twenties or thirties with Graves' ophthalmopathy.

In regard to this clonotype: A single base separates this from a much larger clone, so it may be a read error. V usage is TRBV28 and J usage is TRBJ2-2, with D perhaps given as TRBD1 or TRBD2 (5 bases each). The CDR3 is 13 amino acids. Germline assignment: CDR1 MDHEN and CDR2 SYDVKM. The CDR3 spells CASLGPNTGELSF. CDR3 coding DNA: TGTGCCAGCTTGGGACCAAACACCGGGGAGCTGTCTTTT.

For this clonotype: The CDR3 ends on some other residue instead of the conserved phenylalanine or tryptophan, so this is likely a read error. This sequence joins TRBV25-1 and TRBJ2-1; D is perhaps TRBD1 (6 bases). CDR3 length: 15 amino acids. The germline CDR1 and CDR2 sequences are MGHDK and SYGVNS. Trimming took off 5 bases at V and 6 bases at J, with 17 bases between the two ends. The CDR3 DNA is TGTGCCAGCAGTCACTCCCCTGGGACATTCAATGAGCAGTTCCTC. It encodes CASSHSPGTFNEQFL.

A word on this clonotype: Mismatch with germline at one junction end may stem from a read error. This chain uses TRBV11-2 with TRBJ2-2, with TRBD2 matching over 7 bases. The germline CDR1 and CDR2 sequences are SGHAT and FQNNGV. CDR3 length: 15 residues. The CDR3 DNA reads TGTGCCAGCAGTTTTCTAGCGGACCCCACCGGGGAGCTGGTTTTT. Amino acid sequence: CASSFLADPTGELVF. Together with reference TRBV11-2 and TRBJ2-2, the CDR3 gives the full variable domain: EAGVAQSPRYKIIEKRQSVAFWCNPISGHATLYWYQQILGQGPKLLIQFQNNGVVDDSQLPKDRFSAERLKGVDSTLKIQPAKLEDSAVYLCASSFLADPTGELVFGEGSRLTVL.

This clonotype came up a few times. J is TRBJ2-3 and V is TRBV2; D may correspond to TRBD1 or TRBD2 (5 bases each). This CDR3 has 16 amino acids. With 5 bases removed from V and 2 bases from J, the gap between germline ends came to 17 bases. Germline CDR1 SNHLY, CDR2 FYNNEI. The CDR3: CASSPSGASNTDTQYF. The CDR3 DNA follows: TGTGCCAGCAGTCCCTCCGGGGCTAGCAACACAGATACGCAGTATTTT.

As to this clonotype: A single base separates this from a much larger clone, so it may be a read error. The rearrangement joins TRBV28 to TRBJ2-7; 9 bases fit TRBD1. Germline-derived CDR1 and CDR2 are MDHEN and SYDVKM. The CDR3 length is 15 residues. CDR3 in DNA: TGTGCCTGCAGGCCCCGGGACAGGGCGCTCTACGAGCAGTACTTC. It encodes CACRPRDRALYEQYF. The full variable domain, rest sourced from reference TRBV28 and TRBJ2-7, is DVKVTQSSRYLVKRTGEKVFLECVQDMDHENMFWYRQDPGLGLRLIYFSYDVKMKEKGDIPEGYSVSREKKERFSLILESASTNQTSMYLCACRPRDRALYEQYFGPGTRLTVT.

This clonotype was counted at least ten times. The chain combines TRBV6-1 with TRBJ2-7; unclear D gene. The germline V gene encodes CDR1 MNHNS and CDR2 SASEGT. The ends were cut back, 2 bases at V and 6 bases at J, with 14 bases in the middle. The CDR3 has 14 residues. In DNA form, the CDR3 reads TGTGCCAGCAGTGAACATTTGGCTCCCTCCGAGCAGTACTTC. Protein sequence: CASSEHLAPSEQYF.

This chain uses TRBV6-1 with TRBJ2-5; no reliable D call. The CDR3 length is 14 residues. The ends were cut back, 1 base at V and 2 bases at J, with 8 bases in the middle. Germline CDR1 is MNHNS and CDR2 is SASEGT. DNA of the CDR3: TGTGCCAGCAGTGAAGTGGACCGACAAGAGACCCAGTACTTC. Translated, it gives CASSEVDRQETQYF.

This rearrangement joins TRBV11-2 to TRBJ2-3; weak D call: TRBD2 (6 bases). The CDR3 is 16 amino acids. V dropped 3 bases and J dropped 8 bases, with 21 bases sitting between them. Germline V gene sequence: CDR1 SGHAT, CDR2 FQNNGV. DNA for the CDR3: TGTGCCAGCAGCTTGCCATGGGGCGGGAATATCGGTACGCAGTATTTT. Its protein product is CASSLPWGGNIGTQYF.

This clonotype was observed at least ten times. The CDR3 nucleotides read TGTGCCAGCACAAGTCAGGGTTACGAGCAGTACTTC. Encoded protein: CASTSQGYEQYF. This chain joins TRBV28 and TRBJ2-7, with a weak D call TRBD1 (5 bases). Trimming cost V 7 bases and J 4 bases, with 11 bases left between them. CDR1 MDHEN and CDR2 SYDVKM come from the germline V gene. CDR3 length: 12 residues.

The chain joins TRBV7-9 to TRBJ2-4; no firm D call. The CDR3 spans 13 residues. Germline V gene sequence: CDR1 SEHNR, CDR2 FQNEAQ (reference sequence). The germline V and J ends were trimmed by 1 base and 7 bases, with 8 bases remaining between them. The CDR3 coding sequence is TGTGCCAGCAGCTTAGAACGGAAGAACATTCAGTACTTC. Protein product: CASSLERKNIQYF.

This clonotype has at least ten counts. The chain uses TRBV6-1 and TRBJ2-2, with 8 bases fitting TRBD1. V shed 10 bases, J shed 4 bases, and the junction held 11 bases outside the gene matches. This CDR3 has 15 residues. Germline loops: CDR1 MNHNS, CDR2 SASEGT. CDR3 amino acids: CATRQAGGLTGELFF. CDR3 sequence (DNA): TGTGCCACACGTCAGGCAGGGGGCCTCACCGGGGAGCTGTTTTTT.

This clonotype has a count of ten or more. The chain recombines TRBV15 with TRBJ1-5; tentatively, D is TRBD1 (6 bases). Deletions cut 3 bases from V and 3 bases from J, with 12 bases between. The CDR3 contains 15 residues. In germline, CDR1 is LNHNV, CDR2 YYDKDF (reference sequence). CDR3 loop: CATSSQGSDNQPQHF. The CDR3 nucleotides read TGTGCCACCAGCAGTCAGGGGTCTGACAATCAGCCCCAGCATTTT. Together with reference TRBV15 and TRBJ1-5, the CDR3 gives the full variable domain: DAMVIQNPRYQVTQFGKPVTLSCSQTLNHNVMYWYQQKSSQAPKLLFHYYDKDFNNEADTPDNFQSRRPNTSFCFLDIRSPGLGDTAMYLCATSSQGSDNQPQHFGDGTRLSIL.

This clonotype showed up just once. The chain recombines TRBV9 with TRBJ2-1; 8 bases are shared with TRBD2. Germline V lookup: CDR1 SGDLS, CDR2 YYNGEE. The V segment lost 3 bases and the J segment 12 bases; nucleotides outside the gene matches: 14. This CDR3 spans 15 amino acids. This chain's CDR3 is CASSASGSTTDTQFF. The CDR3 DNA reads TGTGCCAGCAGCGCCAGCGGGAGTACCACAGATACGCAGTTCTTC.

This clonotype showed up many times. This chain connects TRBV2 to TRBJ1-1, with TRBD1 matching over 9 bases. The CDR3 is 15 residues long. With 5 bases clipped from V and 6 bases from J, the junction kept 10 bases outside the gene matches. Germline lookup yields CDR1 SNHLY and CDR2 FYNNEI. The CDR3 nucleotides read TGTGCCAGCAGTCCCACAGGGGGCGATCGGTCTGAAGCTTTCTTT. It specifies CASSPTGGDRSEAFF.

This clonotype has a single count. V is TRBV10-3 and J is TRBJ2-7; D unresolved. Germline V gene lookup returns CDR1 ENHRY and CDR2 SYGVKD. The CDR3 is 15 amino acids. Trimming pared 4 bases from V and 2 bases from J, leaving 15 bases between. Here the CDR3 reads CAISARKHTTYEQYF. DNA of the CDR3: TGTGCCATCAGTGCAAGGAAGCATACTACCTACGAGCAGTACTTC.

In its sample, this clonotype ranks as medium-sized. The chain carries TRBV10-3 and TRBJ1-6; D not certain. Germline lookup yields CDR1 ENHRY and CDR2 SYGVKD. The CDR3 spans 13 residues. The V and J ends lost 2 bases and 5 bases respectively, with 4 bases between them. The CDR3 coding sequence is TGTGCCATCAGTGAGACGGATAATTCACCCCTCCACTTT. This gives the protein CAISETDNSPLHF.

Regarding this clonotype: This may arise from a read error, as a much more abundant clone is one base away. The rearrangement links TRBV28 to TRBJ1-1; TRBD1 matches 8 bases. Germline V CDR1 and CDR2: MDHEN, SYDVKM. CDR3 length equals 11 residues. CDR3: CGTGGVTETFF. DNA of the CDR3: TGTGGCACAGGGGGTGTCACTGAAACTTTCTTT.

The V gene is TRBV10-3, the J gene TRBJ2-7; 11 bases fit TRBD2. The CDR3 spans 15 residues. V trimming: 3 bases; J trimming: 3 bases; junction bases outside the gene matches: 4. Per the germline V gene, CDR1 is ENHRY and CDR2 is SYGVKD. The CDR3 bases are TGTGCCATCAGTGAACTAGCGGGAGATGGCTACGAGCAGTACTTC. Its protein product is CAISELAGDGYEQYF.

The chain carries TRBV2 and TRBJ2-7; D ambiguous. The CDR3 consists of 13 residues. Trimming left V 3 bases short and J 4 bases short, with 10 bases between. The V gene's germline CDR1 is SNHLY and CDR2 FYNNEI. CDR3 region: CASSEQQVYEQYF. CDR3 nucleotide sequence: TGTGCCAGCAGTGAGCAGCAGGTATACGAGCAGTACTTC.

The chain joins TRBV15 to TRBJ1-5; D is unresolved. Per the germline V gene, CDR1 is LNHNV and CDR2 is YYDKDF (reference sequence). The CDR3 has 14 amino acids. V was cut by 3 bases and J by 0 bases, with 6 bases left in between. The chain's CDR3 is CATSSRVSNQPQHF. CDR3 nucleotides: TGTGCCACCAGCAGTCGTGTTAGCAATCAGCCCCAGCATTTT.

Note on this clonotype: This CDR3 is missing its conserved last phenylalanine or tryptophan, likely due to a read error. The DNA is left out, because the CDR3 cannot be placed on it with certainty; the CDR3 is given as TCRdb lists it. This chain links TRBV2 with TRBJ2-5; TRBD1, as called in the table, went unchecked against the DNA. Counting both end residues, the CDR3 totals 17 amino acids. CDR1 is SNHLY, CDR2 FYNNEI, per germline. The CDR3 reads CASSEAAGLTYGYTFGS.

This clonotype was recorded many times. This chain links TRBV5-1 with TRBJ1-1, with D perhaps TRBD1 (5 bases). Between the trimmed V and J ends, which lost 2 bases and 0 bases, there was a span of 8 bases. The CDR3 is 14 residues long. Looked up from germline, CDR1 is SGHRS and CDR2 is YFSETQ. The CDR3 nucleotides are TGCGCCAGCAGCTTCGGGACGGTGAACACTGAAGCTTTCTTT. This sequence encodes CASSFGTVNTEAFF.

This clonotype was seen ten or more times. V and J are TRBV5-6 and TRBJ1-4; D remains ambiguous. V gave up 1 base and J gave up 7 bases, with 8 bases separating them. CDR3 length: 13 residues. Germline V gene sequence: CDR1 SGHDT, CDR2 YYEEEE. CDR3 amino acids: CASSLIAGEKLFF. CDR3 sequence (DNA): TGTGCCAGCAGCTTGATAGCAGGTGAAAAACTGTTTTTT.

To note about this clonotype: At one of its ends the junction is not consistent with the germline gene, which may arise from a read error. J is TRBJ2-1 and V is TRBV12-3 or TRBV12-4; D possibly corresponds to TRBD2 (5 bases). The CDR3 has 15 residues. The CDR3 sequence is CASSLRASGLNQQFF. In DNA form, the CDR3 reads TGTGCCAGCAGTTTAAGGGCGTCAGGACTCAATCAGCAGTTCTTC.

Comment on this clonotype: The missing conserved phenylalanine or tryptophan at the end of this CDR3 makes a read error likely. Because the CDR3's place on the DNA is in doubt, the DNA is left out and the CDR3 is given as listed by TCRdb. V and J are TRBV29-1 and TRBJ1-1. The CDR3 totals 12 residues, both ends included. Germline V lookup: CDR1 SQVTM, CDR2 ANQGSEA. This CDR3 reads CSVATLGTEASS.

The chain combines TRBV6-5 with TRBJ1-4; D gene uncertain. CDR1 MNHEY and CDR2 SVGAGI come from the germline V gene. Trimming shortened V by 4 bases and J by 11 bases, and 17 bases separated the two germline ends. This CDR3 has 14 residues. The CDR3 here is CASSFDRFFQKLFF. The DNA for the CDR3 is TGTGCCAGCAGTTTCGATAGGTTTTTTCAGAAACTGTTTTTT.

This clonotype was seen many times. This chain connects TRBV6-1 to TRBJ1-5, with D possibly TRBD1 on 5 matching bases. Trimming left V 8 bases short and J 7 bases short, with 12 bases between. This CDR3 is 12 amino acids long. Per the germline V gene, CDR1 is MNHNS and CDR2 is SASEGT. CDR3 loop: CASWGGYQPQHF. The CDR3 region has the DNA TGTGCCAGCTGGGGGGGTTACCAGCCCCAGCATTTT.